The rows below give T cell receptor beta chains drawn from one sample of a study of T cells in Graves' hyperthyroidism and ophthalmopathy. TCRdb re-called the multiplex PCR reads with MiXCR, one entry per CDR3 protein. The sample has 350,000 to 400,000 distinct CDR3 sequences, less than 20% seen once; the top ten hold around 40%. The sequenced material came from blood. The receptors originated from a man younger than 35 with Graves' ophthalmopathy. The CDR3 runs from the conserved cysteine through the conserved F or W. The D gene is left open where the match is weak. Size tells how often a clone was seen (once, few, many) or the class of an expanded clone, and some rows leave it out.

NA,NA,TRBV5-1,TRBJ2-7,TGCGCCAGCAGCTTGGTTCGCCAAGGAGGGCCAATCTACGAGCAGTACTTC,CASSLVRQGGPIYEQYF
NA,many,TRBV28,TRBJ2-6,TGTGCCAGCAGTTTCGTGACGGTCTCTGGGGCCAACGTCCTGACTTTC,CASSFVTVSGANVLTF
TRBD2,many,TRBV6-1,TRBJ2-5,TGTGCCAGCGGACCGACTAGCGGGGGGAGTGGGACCCAGTACTTC,CASGPTSGGSGTQYF
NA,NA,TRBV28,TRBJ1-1,TGTGCCAGCAGCTCCCCGGGGGGGGGTCTCGCTGAAGCTTTCTTT,CASSSPGGGLAEAFF
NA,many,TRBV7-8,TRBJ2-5,TGTGCCAGCAGCCCCGCCACCTGGGTATGGGACCAAGAGACCCAGTACTTC,CASSPATWVWDQETQYF
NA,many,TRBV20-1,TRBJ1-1,TGCAGTGCTCTACAGGGTGGGGACACTGAAGCTTTCTTT,CSALQGGDTEAFF
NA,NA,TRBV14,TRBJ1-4,TGTGCCAGCAGCCTCGCACTGACTAATGAAAAACTGTTTTTT,CASSLALTNEKLFF
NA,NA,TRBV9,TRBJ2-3,TGTGCCAGCAGCTCTACACTAGACAGGGCGGGAACAGATACGCAGTATTTT,CASSSTLDRAGTDTQYF
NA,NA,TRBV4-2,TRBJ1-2,TGTGCCAGCAGGGCGGTCGGAGCTTACAGATATGGCTACACCTTC,CASRAVGAYRYGYTF
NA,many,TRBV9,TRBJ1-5,TGTGCCAGCAGCGTAGCAGGGGATGGCAATCAGCCCCAGCATTTT,CASSVAGDGNQPQHF
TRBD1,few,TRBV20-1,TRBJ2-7,TGCAGTGCTAGAGATGCGGCAGGGGGCTCAGACGAGCAGTACTTC,CSARDAAGGSDEQYF
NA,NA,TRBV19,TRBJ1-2,TGTGCCACCCACCCAGGGACACAAAAGACCTATGGCTACACCTTC,CATHPGTQKTYGYTF
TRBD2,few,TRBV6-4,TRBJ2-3,TGTGCCAGCGGGGAGAGCGGGGGGGCCACAGATACGCAGTATTTT,CASGESGGATDTQYF
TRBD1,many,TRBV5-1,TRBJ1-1,TGCGCCAGCAGCATGGGACAGCAGAGGGACACTGAAGCTTTCTTT,CASSMGQQRDTEAFF
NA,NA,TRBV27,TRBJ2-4,TGTGCCAGCAGTTTAACCCCGGCGGAGGGCTTTTACATTCAGTACTTC,CASSLTPAEGFYIQYF
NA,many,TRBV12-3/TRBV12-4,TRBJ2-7,TGTGCCAGCAGTTTAGCGCGGAAGTACGAGCAGTACTTC,CASSLARKYEQYF
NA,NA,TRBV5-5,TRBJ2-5,TGTGCCAGCAGCTTGCTCGGGACCCATGACCTGGAGGCCCAGTACTTC,CASSLLGTHDLEAQYF
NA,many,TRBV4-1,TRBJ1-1,TGCGCCAGCAGCCAAGTAGGCACTGAAGCTTTCTTT,CASSQVGTEAFF
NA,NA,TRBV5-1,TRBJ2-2,TGCGCCAGCAGCGCACCCCGGATTGGCGGGGAGCTGTTTTTT,CASSAPRIGGELFF
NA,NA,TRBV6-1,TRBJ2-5,TGTGCCAGCAGTGAAGCCGGCAGGGAAGAGACCCAGTACTTC,CASSEAGREETQYF
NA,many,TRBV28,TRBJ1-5,TGTGCCAGCGCCCCGGGGGAGAGGAAAAGCCAGCCCCAGCATTTT,CASAPGERKSQPQHF
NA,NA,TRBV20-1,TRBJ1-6,TGCAGTGCTAGCCAGTTCAGCTCCTATAATTCACCCCTCCACTTT,CSASQFSSYNSPLHF
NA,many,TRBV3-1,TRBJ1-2,TGTGCCAGCAGCCAAGATAAGGGCTCAGCTGGCTACACCTTC,CASSQDKGSAGYTF
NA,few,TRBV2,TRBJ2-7,TGTGCCAGCAGGGGGACTTTGGGCTCCTACGAGCAGTACTTC,CASRGTLGSYEQYF